This TCR beta chain was obtained from a study of cytomegalovirus exposure and HLA in healthy donors (dated 2017 in TCRdb). For the wider study: In an earlier analysis of under 750 of the donors, 276 Gb of sequence data and approximately 100 million unique TCR beta sequences from roughly 200 million T cells were reported. Roughly 300 gigabases of sequencing data and around 88 million unique TCR sequences made up an early release that covered around 640 HLA-typed donors. HLA typing covered class I and class II loci at four-digit resolution. Every discovery cohort repertoire had been produced on one sequencing platform. The later analysis used no new phenotypic data to find candidate immune exposures, relying instead on TCR beta sequences and their occurrence across donors. The number of typed donors differed by locus: about 620-640 for A, B, C, DRB1 and DQB1; approximately 530 for DQA1; around 580 for DPA1; and 450 to 480 for DPB1. The study used immunosequencing to profile the T cell repertoires of around 600 subjects and linked those repertoires to cytomegalovirus serostatus. A later genetic analysis took genome-wide SNP genotypes for about 55% of the 666 donors and used that subset as a discovery cohort. Along with the approximately 670-subject first cohort, a separate validation cohort of over a hundred different subjects was used. Of the 300 to 500 genotyped donors, 65% to 90% were placed in the genetic ancestry cluster associated with self-reported Caucasian donors. To study patterns of TCR occurrence, a later analysis re-analyzed previously published TCR beta repertoires from around 660 donors and added high-resolution HLA genotyping. Among roughly 370 genotyped donors of the cohort, an average of around 240,000 unique TCR beta nucleotide sequences were sequenced per donor, 15% to 20% of them non-productive. The aim of the study was to test whether cataloging public T cell receptors could identify signatures of past pathogen exposure. To decide whether each TCR beta V gene segment behaved as functional or pseudogenic, an earlier analysis of some 580 of the donors relied on high-throughput TCR beta sequencing. To predict cytomegalovirus infection status, the study combined high-throughput TCR immunosequencing, statistical association of individual TCRs with disease status, and machine learning. Donor age, sex, ethnicity and CMV serostatus were collected together with the repertoire data. Because of strong linkage in the cohort, 4 to 6 DR-DQ haplotypes were treated as single units for association and clustering.

Results the study describes overall, beyond this receptor: An earlier analysis of 587 of the donors showed that most TCR beta V segments appeared in productive rearrangements either about 90% or about 30% of the time, which broadly matched IMGT annotations. Presence/absence analyses assumed roughly uniform sequencing depth across donors, an assumption that may not hold. Because the 87-base-pair reads could not distinguish some IMGT-functional V segments, including TRBV6-2 and TRBV6-3, those segments were excluded. In a later analysis, most CMV-associated TCR beta chains were found to appear HLA-restricted, with HLA associations seemingly driven largely by CMV exposure. While some public TCRs were present in many individuals, most TCR sequences turned up only very rarely across donors. Correlated functional status among segregating V segments might be attributable to linkage disequilibrium, but an unknown experimental factor could not be ruled out. A few of the identified cytomegalovirus-associated TCR beta chains were confirmed in vitro to be specific for cytomegalovirus antigens. Only TCR beta chains were sequenced in this cohort, and the absence of alpha or paired-chain data limited detectable features. Cytomegalovirus status was reported to be diagnosed by the classifier with high specificity and sensitivity in both the original and validation cohorts. The study gave a list of over 150 TCR beta chains associated with cytomegalovirus. Because counts were too low, roughly 17 rarely observed V segments, including chromosome 9 orphons, were left out of the earlier analysis of roughly 600 of the donors. Assigning TCR associations to individual alleles was difficult when HLA alleles, especially DR and DQ, strongly co-occurred. A further reported finding was that TCR beta sequences accurately predicted the HLA-A and HLA-B alleles for most subjects in the first cohort. A group of highly shared sequence variants was considered likely to be a technical artifact of the sequencing pipeline. A later genetic analysis associated a missense DCLRE1C variant with V-gene and J-gene trimming of TCR beta chains, and an independent cohort replicated the association. Compared with the approximately 720-donor mean, donors in an Asian-associated ancestry cluster had fewer N-insertions in productive TCRs, according to a later genetic analysis. HLA typing was unavailable for some donors at each locus, so association tests used only the typed subset. A later analysis reported that several top co-occurrence clusters appeared linked to parvovirus B19, influenza, CMV and Epstein-Barr virus. In a later analysis, some 18,000 TCR beta sequences were associated with specific HLA alleles at a false discovery rate of 0.05. Immune exposure information for the cohort was limited to CMV serostatus. A later analysis found that TCR association rates varied across HLA loci, with DRB1 alleles showing the most associated TCRs and HLA-C alleles the fewest. The authors suggested that the approach could potentially be extended to other disease states and immunological phenotypes. In a later analysis, HLA-associated TCR beta chains showed more clonal expansion and lower generation probabilities than non-associated chains that were equally common.

Taken from the germline V gene (reference sequence), the CDR1 and CDR2 loops are SEHNR and FQNEAQ. The CDR3, from cysteine to phenylalanine, totals 17 residues. The DNA shown is the 51-base CDR3, in frame from base 1. This clone has just a few counts. The antigen it binds to is not known. The junction departs from the called germline gene at one end, perhaps through a read error. Library construction relied on the immunoSEQ multiplex PCR assay. The multiplex PCR relied on a mix of 60 forward primers for TCR Vbeta segments and 13 reverse primers for TCR Jbeta segments. The CDR3 region of rearranged TCR beta genes was amplified from genomic DNA by a multiplex PCR assay. Amplified TCR beta libraries were sequenced as 87-base-pair reads on the Illumina HiSeq System. Under the source paper's analysis protocol: In a later analysis, some 80 million unique TCR beta chains were counted across the roughly 610 repertoires, and about 9.9 million of these chains were shared by at least two donors. A nearest-neighbor algorithm error-corrected the raw reads and collapsed the reads into unique sequences, merging closely related sequences to remove PCR and sequencing errors. V, D and J gene segments were assigned by aligning CDR3 sequences to IMGT reference sequences. For a sequence to be retained, at least a six-nucleotide match to both a V gene segment and a J gene segment was required. Rearrangements were classified as productive when the CDR3 lacked stop codons and remained in frame with V and J, and all other rearrangements were classified as non-productive. Following IMGT convention, CDR3 was defined as the stretch from the second conserved V-encoded cysteine to the conserved J-encoded phenylalanine. Sequences without an unambiguous match to a single V gene segment were excluded from the earlier analysis of over 500 of the donors. In an earlier analysis of 587 of the donors, V segments were called functional above 56.7% productive rearrangements and were called segregating when the between-donor standard deviation exceeded 5%. A statistical classification framework was developed to diagnose cytomegalovirus status using the catalog of TCR beta chain sequences. In a later analysis, TCR nucleotide sequences were compared against IMGT/GENE-DB human TR gene sequences so that V and J genes could be assigned. In a later analysis, CDR3 sequences and most-parsimonious VDJ recombination scenarios were assigned using the TCRdist pipeline. In a later analysis, each TCR beta chain was defined by its CDR3 amino acid sequence together with its V-gene family, and reads without a unique V-gene family were excluded. A later analysis removed several hundred highly shared, low-generation-probability nucleotide sequences to deal with suspected cross-contamination and a sequencing artifact. In a later analysis, a clonal expansion index for each public chain was calculated from normalized within-repertoire ranks of inferred template counts. A later analysis computed generation probabilities with a VDJ recombination model fitted to out-of-frame rearrangements, and checked the results against IGoR. In a later analysis, TCR-TCR, TCR-HLA and TCR-CMV co-occurrence was scored with hypergeometric tests, and a repertoire-size bias correction was applied to TCR pairs. In a later analysis, false discovery rates were estimated by permuting HLA or CMV assignments 20 times. A later analysis grouped co-occurring TCRs with DBSCAN, adding TCRdist sequence similarity when clustering within HLA-allele-positive subsets. Repertoires with fewer than 30,000 or more than 120,000 public chains were left out of co-occurrence clustering, as were a handful of repertoires with anomalous nucleotide sharing. In TCRdb, the immuneACCESS table is reduced to in-frame sequences with V and J assigned. These tables do not hold every clone; where another copy was compared, an unresolved V gene accounts for under half, and the others remain unexplained. V and J calls and clone size are copied from that table; D and trimming were computed from the DNA. In this sample the table shows under 150,000 clones, around 71% of which occur a single time. Roughly 3% of the sample is in the top ten clones.

The cohort was made up of under 800 healthy bone marrow donors. At the time of sampling, all cohort members were nominally healthy, though unrecorded immune exposures were likely present. The donor was CMV seropositive and belonged to the group of over 250 seropositive cohort members. Every donor gave a peripheral blood sample, and the peripheral blood mononuclear cells from that sample were used for TCR beta sequencing. Genomic DNA was extracted from the blood cell samples with the Qiagen DNeasy Blood Extraction Kit. The source of this sequence is a woman aged 55 to 70 in good health and CMV-seropositive. Sequenced material: PBMCs. The V gene is TRBV7-9 and the J gene is TRBJ2-1; 16 central nucleotides agree with TRBD2. The CDR3: CSSSVGTSGGAYNEQFF. The sequence in DNA is TGTTCCAGCAGCGTTGGGACTAGCGGGGGGGCCTACAATGAGCAGTTCTTC.